This is a list of T cell receptor beta chains from one sample in a study of CD8 T cell repertoires and HIV-1 epitope variants. The antigens of these receptors remain unknown. Repertoires were generated with immunoSEQ multiplex PCR, while TCRdb's copy carries only in-frame clones and drops some. The sample has 2,100 or so clones; approximately 72% are singletons. Sample: cultured CD8+ T cells derived from PBMCs. These receptors originate from a male donor with HIV. Both conserved end residues are part of each CDR3. D genes are given only for firm matches. Not every row has a clone size; where given, it reads once, few, many or a size class.

abundance: -; d_gene: TRBD2; j_gene: TRBJ2-1; v_gene: TRBV6-5; CDR3nt: TGTGCCAGCAGTTACTCGACGACTAGCGGGGGTAATGAGCAGTTCTTC; CDR3aa: CASSYSTTSGGNEQFF
abundance: -; d_gene: TRBD1; j_gene: TRBJ2-2; v_gene: TRBV5-6; CDR3nt: TGTGCCAGCAGCAGTCGACAGGGGAACACCGGGGAGCTGTTTTTT; CDR3aa: CASSSRQGNTGELFF
abundance: few; d_gene: TRBD1; j_gene: TRBJ2-7; v_gene: TRBV5-1; CDR3nt: TGCGCCAGCAGCTTGCCGCAGGGGGCAGTCAACGAGCAGTACTTC; CDR3aa: CASSLPQGAVNEQYF
abundance: -; d_gene: -; j_gene: TRBJ1-6; v_gene: TRBV7-9; CDR3nt: TGTGCCAGCAGCCAGAGCTCCTATAATTCACCCCTCCACTTT; CDR3aa: CASSQSSYNSPLHF
abundance: -; d_gene: -; j_gene: TRBJ2-7; v_gene: TRBV6-5; CDR3nt: TGTGCCAGCAGTTCCCAGGTTTGGCGCGACGAGCAGTACTTC; CDR3aa: CASSSQVWRDEQYF
abundance: -; d_gene: -; j_gene: TRBJ1-5; v_gene: TRBV7-8; CDR3nt: TGTGCCAGCAGCCAGGGGCCCGGAGGGGGAAATCAGCCCCAGCATTTT; CDR3aa: CASSQGPGGGNQPQHF
abundance: few; d_gene: -; j_gene: TRBJ1-2; v_gene: TRBV7-9; CDR3nt: TGTGCCAGCAGCCCGTCCTCGTTCGCTAACTATGGCTACACCTTC; CDR3aa: CASSPSSFANYGYTF
abundance: -; d_gene: -; j_gene: TRBJ2-7; v_gene: TRBV10-1; CDR3nt: TGCGCCAGCAGTGAGTCGGTTGAGTACGAGCAGTACTTC; CDR3aa: CASSESVEYEQYF
abundance: once; d_gene: -; j_gene: TRBJ1-3; v_gene: TRBV6-6; CDR3nt: TGTGCCAGCAGTAACCGGGACAAGGGAACCGGGGACACCATATATTTT; CDR3aa: CASSNRDKGTGDTIYF
abundance: large; d_gene: TRBD2; j_gene: TRBJ2-2; v_gene: TRBV27; CDR3nt: TGTGCCAGGAAGCTAGCGGGGAGGAACACCGGGGAGCTGTTTTTT; CDR3aa: CARKLAGRNTGELFF
abundance: -; d_gene: -; j_gene: TRBJ2-3; v_gene: TRBV3-2; CDR3nt: TGTGCCAGCAGCCGCTTGGAGTATTTT; CDR3aa: CASSRLEYF
abundance: -; d_gene: -; j_gene: TRBJ1-1; v_gene: TRBV27; CDR3nt: TGTGCCAGCAGTTTATGGGGTGGGGTGAACACTGAAGCTTTCTTT; CDR3aa: CASSLWGGVNTEAFF
abundance: -; d_gene: TRBD2; j_gene: TRBJ2-4; v_gene: TRBV19; CDR3nt: TGTGCCAGTAACGATCGGAGGTGGGGGGGACTAGCGGAAAACATTCAGTACTTC; CDR3aa: CASNDRRWGGLAENIQYF
abundance: -; d_gene: -; j_gene: TRBJ2-7; v_gene: TRBV9; CDR3nt: TGTGCCAGCAGCGTAGGGGACTCCGATCCCTACGAGCAGTACTTC; CDR3aa: CASSVGDSDPYEQYF
abundance: -; d_gene: -; j_gene: TRBJ2-6; v_gene: TRBV4-2; CDR3nt: TGTGCCAGCAGCCAAGAGGGAAGAGTCCGCTCTGGGGCCAACGTCCTGACTTTC; CDR3aa: CASSQEGRVRSGANVLTF
abundance: -; d_gene: TRBD1; j_gene: TRBJ2-2; v_gene: TRBV4-2; CDR3nt: TGTGCCAGTCAGGGGGCCGGGGAGCTGTTTTTT; CDR3aa: CASQGAGELFF
abundance: -; d_gene: TRBD2; j_gene: TRBJ2-3; v_gene: TRBV10-2; CDR3nt: TGCGCCAGCAGTGAAACGCTAGCGGGGACAGATACGCAGTATTTT; CDR3aa: CASSETLAGTDTQYF
abundance: -; d_gene: TRBD2; j_gene: TRBJ2-3; v_gene: TRBV9; CDR3nt: TGTGCCAGCAGCGGCGGGACTAGCGGGGGGGATCGATATTTT; CDR3aa: CASSGGTSGGDRYF
abundance: -; d_gene: -; j_gene: TRBJ1-6; v_gene: TRBV12-5; CDR3nt: TGTGCTAGTGGTTTTAGACAGACGGATTCACCCCTCCACTTT; CDR3aa: CASGFRQTDSPLHF
abundance: -; d_gene: -; j_gene: TRBJ2-1; v_gene: TRBV11-2; CDR3nt: TGTGCCAGCAGCTCCGGCCGTGGGAGTCGCGACAATGAGCAGTTCTTC; CDR3aa: CASSSGRGSRDNEQFF
abundance: -; d_gene: TRBD2; j_gene: TRBJ2-1; v_gene: TRBV28; CDR3nt: TGTGCCAGCAGTTTAGTGGGAGGGAATAATGAGCAGTTCTTC; CDR3aa: CASSLVGGNNEQFF
abundance: -; d_gene: -; j_gene: TRBJ2-6; v_gene: TRBV4-1; CDR3nt: TGCGCCAGCATGGGGGCAGGGCGTAGCTCTGGGGCCAACGTCCTGACTTTC; CDR3aa: CASMGAGRSSGANVLTF
abundance: -; d_gene: -; j_gene: TRBJ2-3; v_gene: TRBV7-6; CDR3nt: TGTGCCAGCAGCTTATCCGGGACGGCTAGCACAGATACGCAGTATTTT; CDR3aa: CASSLSGTASTDTQYF
abundance: few; d_gene: -; j_gene: TRBJ2-1; v_gene: TRBV13; CDR3nt: TGTGCCAGCAGCGTCCAGGGGCGGGACGATGAGCAGTTCTTC; CDR3aa: CASSVQGRDDEQFF
abundance: -; d_gene: TRBD1; j_gene: TRBJ2-3; v_gene: TRBV5-5; CDR3nt: TGTGCCAGCAGTCTTCTTCCCGGTCAGGGGGCGGAAAGCACAGATACGCAGTATTTT; CDR3aa: CASSLLPGQGAESTDTQYF
abundance: few; d_gene: -; j_gene: TRBJ1-1; v_gene: TRBV21-1; CDR3nt: TGTGCCAGCAGTAGAGGCACTGAAGCTTTCTTT; CDR3aa: CASSRGTEAFF
abundance: -; d_gene: -; j_gene: TRBJ2-5; v_gene: TRBV18; CDR3nt: TGTGCCAGCTCACCACCGCAGGCAGGACCGCTTTACCAAGAGACCCAGTACTTC; CDR3aa: CASSPPQAGPLYQETQYF
abundance: -; d_gene: TRBD1; j_gene: TRBJ1-4; v_gene: TRBV7-6; CDR3nt: TGTGCCAGCAGCGGCGGACAGGGGATCGATGAAAAACTGTTTTTT; CDR3aa: CASSGGQGIDEKLFF